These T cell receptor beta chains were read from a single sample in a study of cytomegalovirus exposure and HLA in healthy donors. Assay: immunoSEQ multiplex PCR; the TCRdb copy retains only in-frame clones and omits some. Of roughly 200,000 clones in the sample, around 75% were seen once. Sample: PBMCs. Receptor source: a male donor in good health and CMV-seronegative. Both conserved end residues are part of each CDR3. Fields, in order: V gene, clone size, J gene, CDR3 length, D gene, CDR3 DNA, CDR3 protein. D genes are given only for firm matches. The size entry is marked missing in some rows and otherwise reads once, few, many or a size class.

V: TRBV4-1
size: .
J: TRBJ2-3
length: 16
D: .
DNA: TGCGCCAGCAGCCAAGAAGGGGGGGTCTCGGGAGATACGCAGTATTTT
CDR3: CASSQEGGVSGDTQYF

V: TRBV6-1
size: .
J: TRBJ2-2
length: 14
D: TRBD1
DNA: TGTGCCACATGGGACAGGGAGTTCACCGGGGAGCTGTTTTTT
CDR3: CATWDREFTGELFF

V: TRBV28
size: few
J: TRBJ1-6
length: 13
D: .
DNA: TGTGCCGGAGGGACGTCAGCGAATTCACCCCTCCACTTT
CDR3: CAGGTSANSPLHF

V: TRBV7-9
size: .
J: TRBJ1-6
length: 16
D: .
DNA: TGTGCCAGCAGCTTAGGCCAGGGACTTCATAATTCACCCCTCCACTTT
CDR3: CASSLGQGLHNSPLHF

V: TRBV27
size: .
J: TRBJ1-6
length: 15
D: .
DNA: TGTGCCAGCAGTTTGGCTCCCTCCTATAATTCACCCCTCCACTTT
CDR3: CASSLAPSYNSPLHF

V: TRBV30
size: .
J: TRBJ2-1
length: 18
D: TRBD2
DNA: TGTGCCTGGAGTGGGGGGGCTAGCGGGGCCCAGAGCCACAATGAGCAGTTCTTC
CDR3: CAWSGGASGAQSHNEQFF

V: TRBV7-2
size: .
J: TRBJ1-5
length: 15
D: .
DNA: TGTGCCAGCAGCGGATCCGGGACAACTAATCAGCCCCAGCATTTT
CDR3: CASSGSGTTNQPQHF

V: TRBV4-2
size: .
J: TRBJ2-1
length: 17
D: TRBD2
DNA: TGTGCCAGCAGCCAAGACTGGGCTAGCGGGAACTACAATGAGCAGTTCTTC
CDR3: CASSQDWASGNYNEQFF

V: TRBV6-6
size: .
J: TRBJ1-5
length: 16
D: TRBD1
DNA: TGTGCCAGCAGTTACAGAGGGGGCGCTGCCAATCAGCCCCAGCATTTT
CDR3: CASSYRGGAANQPQHF

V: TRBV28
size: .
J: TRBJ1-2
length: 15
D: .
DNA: TGTGCCAGCAGACGCTATTTGACAACCAACTATGGCTACACCTTC
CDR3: CASRRYLTTNYGYTF

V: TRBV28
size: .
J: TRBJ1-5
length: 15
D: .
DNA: TGTGCCAGCAGTTTATCGGGACACAGCAATCAGCCCCAGCATTTT
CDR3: CASSLSGHSNQPQHF

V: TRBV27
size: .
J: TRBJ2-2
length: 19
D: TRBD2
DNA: TGTGCCAGCAGTTACCCTCCGGGTAGCGGGAGGGCTAACACCGGGGAGCTGTTTTTT
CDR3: CASSYPPGSGRANTGELFF

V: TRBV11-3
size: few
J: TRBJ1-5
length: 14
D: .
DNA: TGTGCCAGCAGCCACGGGACTCCGGAGCAGCCCCAGCATTTT
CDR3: CASSHGTPEQPQHF

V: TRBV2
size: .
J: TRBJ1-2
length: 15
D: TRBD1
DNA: TGTGCCAGCAGACTCTGGACAGGGGCTAACTATGGCTACACCTTC
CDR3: CASRLWTGANYGYTF

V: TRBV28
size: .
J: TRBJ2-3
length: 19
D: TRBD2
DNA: TGTGCCAGCAGTTTCCTACTACCTGTGACTAGCGGGACTACAGATACGCAGTATTTT
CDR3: CASSFLLPVTSGTTDTQYF

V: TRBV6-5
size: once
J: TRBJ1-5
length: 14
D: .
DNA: TGTGCCAGCAGTGGGGACTTGGGGAATCAGCCCCAGCATTTT
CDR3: CASSGDLGNQPQHF

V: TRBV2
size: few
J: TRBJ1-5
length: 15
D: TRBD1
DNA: TGTGCCAGCACTCAGACAGGGTCACGCAATCAGCCCCAGCATTTT
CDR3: CASTQTGSRNQPQHF

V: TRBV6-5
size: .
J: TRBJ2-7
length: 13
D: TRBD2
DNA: TGTGCCAGCAGTTATGGACTAGCCCACGAGCAGTACTTC
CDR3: CASSYGLAHEQYF

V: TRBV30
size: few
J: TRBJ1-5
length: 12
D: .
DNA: TGTGCCTGGAGTTGGGGAGTCAGCCCCCAGCATTTT
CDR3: CAWSWGVSPQHF

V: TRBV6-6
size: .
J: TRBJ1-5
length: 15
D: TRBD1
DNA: TGTGCCAGCAGTGGGAGGGACAGGGCGGTTCAGCCCCAGCATTTT
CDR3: CASSGRDRAVQPQHF

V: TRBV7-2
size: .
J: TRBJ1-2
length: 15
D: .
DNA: TGTGCCAGCAGCACTGAAAGGGGGTCCGTAGTGGGCTACACCTTC
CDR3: CASSTERGSVVGYTF

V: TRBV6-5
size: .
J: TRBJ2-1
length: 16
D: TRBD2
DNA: TGTGCCAGCAGTTACTTGCGGGAGGCGGTAGGGAATGAGCAGTTCTTC
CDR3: CASSYLREAVGNEQFF

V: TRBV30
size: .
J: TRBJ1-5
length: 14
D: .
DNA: TGTGCCTGGAACGCTGGGGGACAAAATCAGCCCCAGCATTTT
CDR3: CAWNAGGQNQPQHF

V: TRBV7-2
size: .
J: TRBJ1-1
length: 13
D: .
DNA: TGTGCCAGCAGCCTGACAGTTAACACTGAAGCTTTCTTT
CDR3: CASSLTVNTEAFF

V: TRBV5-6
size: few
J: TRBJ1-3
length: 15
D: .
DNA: TGTGCCAGCAGCCCGACTCAAGGCTCTGGAAACACCATATATTTT
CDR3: CASSPTQGSGNTIYF

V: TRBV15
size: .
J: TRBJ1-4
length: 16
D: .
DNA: TGTGCCACCAGCAGCGCTGGAAGGGGCTGGTTGGAAAAACTGTTTTTT
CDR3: CATSSAGRGWLEKLFF

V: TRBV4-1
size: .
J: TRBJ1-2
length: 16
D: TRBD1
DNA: TGCGCCAGCAGCCAAGCCAACAGGGGCACTAACTATGGCTACACCTTC
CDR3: CASSQANRGTNYGYTF

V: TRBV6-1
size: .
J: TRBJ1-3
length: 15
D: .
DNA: TGTGCCAGCAGTTCTCCCAGGGGCTCTGGAAACACCATATATTTT
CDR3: CASSSPRGSGNTIYF

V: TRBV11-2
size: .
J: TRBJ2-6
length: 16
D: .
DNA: TGTGCCAGCAGCCGTTCCGAGATCTCTGGGGCCAACGTCCTGACTTTC
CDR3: CASSRSEISGANVLTF

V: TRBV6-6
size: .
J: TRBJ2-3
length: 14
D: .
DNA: TGTGCCAGCAGTTGGGAGCGGCCAACAGATACGCAGTATTTT
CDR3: CASSWERPTDTQYF

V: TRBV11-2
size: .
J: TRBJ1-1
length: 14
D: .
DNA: TGTGCCGGCAGCCCGGACCGGGGGAACACTGAAGCTTTCTTT
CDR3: CAGSPDRGNTEAFF

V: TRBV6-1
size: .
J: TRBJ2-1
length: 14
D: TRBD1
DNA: TGTGCCAGCAGTGAAAATTGGGGACAGGGTGGGACGTTCTTC
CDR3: CASSENWGQGGTFF

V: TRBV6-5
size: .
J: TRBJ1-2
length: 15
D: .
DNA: TGTGCCAGCAGTTACGGCGGGAATCTTAACTATGGCTACACCTTC
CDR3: CASSYGGNLNYGYTF

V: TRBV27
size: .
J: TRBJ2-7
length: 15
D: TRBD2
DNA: TGTGCCAGCAGTTTATCGGGACTAGCGGGAGAGGAGCAGTACTTC
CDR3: CASSLSGLAGEEQYF

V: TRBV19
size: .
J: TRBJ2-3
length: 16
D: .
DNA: TGTGCCAGTAGTATAGGCGGGCGGGGCTACACAGATACGCAGTATTTT
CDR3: CASSIGGRGYTDTQYF

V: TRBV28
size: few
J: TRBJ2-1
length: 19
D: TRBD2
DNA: TGTGCCAGCAGTACCACCGGGTCGACTAGCGGGAGGGACTACAATGAGCAGTTCTTC
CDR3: CASSTTGSTSGRDYNEQFF

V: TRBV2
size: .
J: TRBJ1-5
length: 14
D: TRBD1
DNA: TGTGCCAGCAGTGACAGGGGGAGATATCAGCCCCAGCATTTT
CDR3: CASSDRGRYQPQHF

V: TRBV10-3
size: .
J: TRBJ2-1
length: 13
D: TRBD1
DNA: TGTGCCATCAGGGGACAGGTAAACAATGAGCAGTTCTTC
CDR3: CAIRGQVNNEQFF

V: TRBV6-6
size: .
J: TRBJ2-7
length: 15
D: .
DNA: TGTGCCAGCAGTTACTCGAGAGACACCCGCTCCGAGCAGTACTTC
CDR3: CASSYSRDTRSEQYF

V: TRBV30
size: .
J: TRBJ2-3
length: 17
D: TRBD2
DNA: TGTGCCTGGAGTGTAGGTTCAGCGGGGGGAGGCACAGATACGCAGTATTTT
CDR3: CAWSVGSAGGGTDTQYF

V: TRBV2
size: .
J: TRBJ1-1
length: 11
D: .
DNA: TGTGCCAGCAGTGGCGGTGTGGAAGCTTTCTTT
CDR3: CASSGGVEAFF